What follows describes a single T cell receptor (beta chain). What it recognizes is unknown. V trimming: 1 base; J trimming: 3 bases; junction bases outside the gene matches: 12. There are 19 residues in the CDR3. From the second PCR step, alpha and beta chains were amplified apart. Cells stained for CD3, CD4, CD8, CD45RA and CD27 were sorted into four subsets. This record comes from a study of naive and memory T cell subsets. Both TRBC1 and TRBC2 were covered by a beta constant-region primer of two equimolar oligonucleotides. Ligated cDNA was amplified by four rounds of PCR with nested alpha and beta constant-region primers and SP2. A 12-nucleotide UMI and the SP2 primer were added to the cDNA 3' end by oligonucleotide ligation. A single record per CDR3 protein comes from TCRdb applying MiXCR to the UMI-ligation and nested PCR reads. The sample includes about 90,000 distinct CDR3 sequences, roughly 10% of them seen just once.

Study results and caveats: Possibly reflecting memory cells re-expressing CD45RA, a few larger clonotypes occurred in naive repertoires, especially CD8.

The source material was naive CD4+ T cells from blood. The chain joins TRBV12-3 or TRBV12-4 to TRBJ2-7; the match to TRBD2 covers 13 bases. The receptor was derived from a human donor in good health. CDR3 in DNA: TGTGCCAGCAGTTTAGGGGTTCTGTTCGGGACTAGCGGGAACTACGAGCAGTACTTC. This translates into CASSLGVLFGTSGNYEQYF.